The 19 T cell receptor beta chains presented below share a single source sample, sequenced in a study of CD8 T cell repertoires and HIV-1 epitope variants. Antigen specificity for these receptors is unknown. Generated by immunoSEQ multiplex PCR, the TCRdb table keeps only in-frame clones and is missing some. This sample has about 4,500 clones; approximately 65% occur once, and the top ten carry under 55%. Input material: cultured CD8+ T cells derived from PBMCs. The receptors come from a male donor with HIV.

J is TRBJ2-7 and V is TRBV28; D ambiguous. This CDR3 is built from 18 residues. V was shortened by 4 bases and J by 0 bases, with 22 bases between the two germline ends. Germline V lookup: CDR1 MDHEN, CDR2 SYDVKM. DNA of the CDR3: TGTGCCAGCAGTTCAATCTATGTCAGGTCACTAAGCTCCTACGAGCAGTACTTC. This sequence encodes CASSSIYVRSLSSYEQYF.

V and J are TRBV6-5 and TRBJ2-7, with D hard to call. CDR3 length: 14 residues. The V and J ends lost 5 bases and 0 bases respectively, with 11 bases between them. Germline CDR1 is MNHEY and CDR2 is SVGAGI. CDR3 sequence: CASSPVGSSYEQYF. CDR3 bases: TGTGCCAGCAGTCCCGTGGGATCCTCCTACGAGCAGTACTTC.

This clone was detected only a few times. The rearrangement joins TRBV5-3 to TRBJ1-6, with 11 bases aligning to TRBD1. TRBV5-3 counts as an open reading frame of uncertain function. Trimming at V came to 4 bases and at J to 6 bases, leaving 6 bases not matched to a gene. The CDR3 extends over 16 amino acids. CDR3 DNA: TGTGCCAGAAGCCGGGGACAGGGGGAAAGTAATTCACCCCTCCACTTT. It yields the protein CARSRGQGESNSPLHF.

This clone has a single count. The genes are TRBV5-1 and TRBJ2-1; D ambiguous. Germline CDR1 reads SGHRS; CDR2 reads YFSETQ. V dropped 0 bases and J dropped 5 bases, with 6 bases sitting between them. The CDR3 extends over 13 amino acids. CDR3 sequence: CASSLEPNNEQFF. CDR3 coding DNA: TGCGCCAGCAGCTTGGAACCGAACAATGAGCAGTTCTTC.

In its sample, this clone is large. V gene TRBV15 combines with J gene TRBJ1-1, with D unclear. The CDR3 runs 15 residues. Trimming stripped 0 bases from V and 2 bases from J, with 10 bases between. Per germline, CDR1 LNHNV and CDR2 YYDKDF (reference sequence). CDR3 amino acids: CATSRDRAPNTEAFF. Here the CDR3 DNA reads TGTGCCACCAGCAGAGATAGGGCGCCAAACACTGAAGCTTTCTTT.

This clone was observed a handful of times. The CDR3 DNA is TGTGCCAGCAGTTACTCGCCTAGCGGGGGACACAATGAGCAGTTCTTC. Amino acid sequence: CASSYSPSGGHNEQFF. The chain carries TRBV6-5 and TRBJ2-1; 10 nucleotides align to TRBD2. V dropped 0 bases and J dropped 5; count of bases not matched to a gene: 4. CDR3 size: 16 residues. Germline V gene sequence: CDR1 MNHEY, CDR2 SVGAGI.

V is TRBV7-3 and J is TRBJ2-5, with D perhaps matching TRBD1 (6 bases). This CDR3 has 15 residues. Trimming took off 4 bases at V and 4 bases at J, with 16 bases between the two ends. Germline assignment: CDR1 SGHTA and CDR2 FQGTGA. The CDR3 region is CASSSQGSVGETQYF. The CDR3 region has the DNA TGTGCCAGCAGCTCTCAGGGGAGTGTGGGAGAGACCCAGTACTTC. Supplemented by reference TRBV7-3 and TRBJ2-5, the full variable domain reads GAGVSQTPSNKVTEKGKYVELRCDPISGHTALYWYRQSLGQGPEFLIYFQGTGAADDSGLPNDRFFAVRPEGSVSTLKIQRTERGDSAVYLCASSSQGSVGETQYFGPGTRLLVL.

The chain has TRBV28 and TRBJ1-6; no clear D gene. The CDR3 has 13 residues. V was clipped by 2 bases and J by 7 bases, with 6 bases between them. In germline, CDR1 is MDHEN, CDR2 SYDVKM. The CDR3 nucleotides read TGTGCCAGCAGTTTAAATGTGAATTCACCCCTCCACTTT. Translated: CASSLNVNSPLHF.

The gene calls are TRBV7-2 and TRBJ1-4; D is possibly TRBD1 (6 bases). The V and J ends lost 5 bases and 8 bases respectively, with 15 bases between them. CDR1 is SGHTA, CDR2 FQGNSA, per germline. There are 14 residues in the CDR3. CDR3 DNA: TGTGCCAGCAGCGGAGCGGGGGCTCGAGAAAAACTGTTTTTT. Translation gives CASSGAGAREKLFF.

V and J are TRBV9 and TRBJ1-5; 12 bases line up with TRBD1. V lost 2 bases, J lost 6 bases, and 6 bases stayed unmatched. The CDR3 totals 16 residues. Germline CDR1 reads SGDLS; CDR2 reads YYNGEE. CDR3 DNA sequence: TGTGCCAGCAGCGTGCCGGGACAGGGGGCACGTCAGCCCCAGCATTTT. It is translated as CASSVPGQGARQPQHF.

The chain has TRBV28 and TRBJ2-4; 8 nucleotides match TRBD1. The CDR3 has 17 amino acids. Trimming took 6 bases from V and 0 from J; bases not matched to a gene: 10. Germline V lookup: CDR1 MDHEN, CDR2 SYDVKM. The CDR3 DNA reads TGTGCCAGCAGATCGCCTCGTGGACAGGGAGCCAAAAACATTCAGTACTTC. Amino acids: CASRSPRGQGAKNIQYF.

This chain uses TRBV4-3 with TRBJ1-2; TRBD1 aligns across 7 bases. The ends lost 4 bases at V and 2 bases at J; junction bases unmatched: 7. The CDR3 has 15 residues. Germline V gene sequence: CDR1 LGHNA, CDR2 YSLEER. DNA for the CDR3: TGCGCCAGCAGCCTAGGGGGACAGAGAAACTATGGCTACACCTTC. This translates into CASSLGGQRNYGYTF.

The rearrangement uses TRBV19 and TRBJ2-7; 7 positions match TRBD1. Trimming at V came to 7 bases and at J to 1 base, leaving 10 bases not matched to a gene. There are 15 residues in the CDR3. The germline gives CDR1 LNHDA, CDR2 SQIVND (reference sequence). The CDR3 reads CASTPTGFDSYEQYF. The CDR3 DNA reads TGTGCCAGTACCCCGACAGGGTTCGATTCCTACGAGCAGTACTTC.

V gene TRBV7-9 combines with J gene TRBJ1-1, with D hard to call. V was shortened by 2 bases and J by 0 bases, with 13 bases between the two germline ends. The CDR3 extends over 16 amino acids. Germline assignment: CDR1 SEHNR and CDR2 FQNEAQ (reference sequence). The CDR3 spells CASSLTPQGMNTEAFF. The DNA of the CDR3 is TGTGCCAGCAGCTTAACCCCTCAAGGCATGAACACTGAAGCTTTCTTT.

This clone appeared once. This chain joins TRBV7-8 and TRBJ2-3; TRBD1 agrees at 8 bases. From germline, CDR1 is SGHVS and CDR2 FQNEAQ. The CDR3 has 16 residues. V lost 5 bases to trimming and J lost 1 base; unmatched junction nucleotides: 8. Here the CDR3 DNA reads TGTGCCAGCAGCCCGCAGACAGGGGTACGCACAGATACGCAGTATTTT. Translated, it gives CASSPQTGVRTDTQYF.

The V and J genes are TRBV27 and TRBJ2-6, with D perhaps given as TRBD1 or TRBD2 (5 bases each). CDR1 is MNHEY and CDR2 is SMNVEV in the germline V gene (reference sequence). Trimming removed 0 bases at V and 0 bases at J, with 9 bases between. This CDR3 has 17 amino acids. CDR3 residues: CASSLSGRLSGANVLTF. The CDR3 bases are TGTGCCAGCAGTTTATCGGGACGTCTCTCTGGGGCCAACGTCCTGACTTTC.

The chain has TRBV28 and TRBJ2-7, with 7 bases lining up with TRBD1. This CDR3 contains 15 residues. Germline-derived CDR1 and CDR2 are MDHEN and SYDVKM. The J segment lost 3 bases and the V segment lost 5 bases, leaving 10 bases of the junction unmatched. CDR3 nucleotides: TGTGCCAGCAGTCAAACCGGGACAGACCTCTACGAGCAGTACTTC. Translation: CASSQTGTDLYEQYF.

This clone has a single count. The junction departs from germline at one end; a sequencing error may be responsible. The chain employs TRBV7-8 and TRBJ1-3; 8 bases match TRBD1. The CDR3 totals 15 residues. Per the germline V gene, CDR1 is SGHVS and CDR2 is FQNEAQ. The CDR3 loop is CTSSEWTGTGNTIYF. The CDR3, as DNA: TGTACCAGCAGCGAATGGACAGGGACTGGAAACACCATATATTTT.

The chain carries TRBV7-3 and TRBJ2-2, with D perhaps matching TRBD2 (5 bases). The CDR3 extends over 12 amino acids. V lost 8 bases and J 2 bases, leaving 6 bases between the germline ends. CDR1 is SGHTA and CDR2 is FQGTGA in the germline V gene. The CDR3 sequence is CASGSNTGELFF. CDR3 DNA sequence: TGTGCCAGCGGGAGTAACACCGGGGAGCTGTTTTTT. Combining the CDR3 with reference TRBV7-3 and TRBJ2-2 gives the whole variable domain GAGVSQTPSNKVTEKGKYVELRCDPISGHTALYWYRQSLGQGPEFLIYFQGTGAADDSGLPNDRFFAVRPEGSVSTLKIQRTERGDSAVYLCASGSNTGELFFGEGSRLTVL.